This T cell receptor (beta chain) comes out of a study of beta chain features in type 1 diabetes. Whole-study findings and limits: Cells that show high TCR expression could be over-represented by cDNA sequencing. In the patient group, naive, central memory and Treg TCRB repertoires seemed more alike than in the healthy donor group. Across all four CD4+ subsets, people with type 1 diabetes showed modestly shorter TCRB CDR3s.

The investigators reverse transcribed all of the isolated RNA, so they sequenced expressed TCRB transcripts. The study sequenced naive, central memory and regulatory T cell samples to an average of about 3.9 million reads. The method was immunoSEQ multiplex PCR; TCRdb's version includes in-frame clones alone and lacks a portion of them. The profile covers 350,000 to 400,000 clones, with roughly 15% appearing a single time and roughly 0.019% taken by the ten largest. Trimming stripped 0 bases from V and 7 bases from J, with 13 bases between. The CDR3 extends over 13 amino acids. Germline V gives CDR1 GTSNPN, CDR2 SVGIG (reference sequence). The table lists this clone with a few counts. No antigen is known for it.

Sequencing was done on a sample of naive CD4+ T cells from blood. The V and J genes are TRBV30 and TRBJ2-7; D call uncertain. The sequence came from a woman aged 18-29 years in good health. The DNA of the CDR3 is TGTGCCTGGAGTGTAGACACCCAGCTGGAGCAGTACTTC. Translated: CAWSVDTQLEQYF.